A selection of T cell receptor beta chains follows, all from one sample in a study of T cell repertoires in cytomegalovirus infection. Antigen specificity for these receptors is unknown. TCRdb itself ran the reads through MiXCR, one entry per CDR3 protein. The sample includes some 940,000 distinct CDR3 sequences, roughly 30% of them seen just once. Sequenced here: cultured CD8+ T cells from PBMCs, sampled from culture after CMV antigen stimulation. The receptors here all came from a human donor in good health (CMV status not recorded). Some clones in this sample may be carry-over from other donors' samples. The CDR3 runs from the conserved cysteine through the conserved F or W. Each record gives: J gene, clone size, D gene, V gene, CDR3 protein, CDR3 DNA. A D gene is named only where the DNA matches it firmly. Not all rows give a size; the values are once, few, many and, for expanded clones, a class.

J gene: TRBJ2-7; clone size: -; D gene: -; V gene: TRBV15; CDR3 protein: CATSRDRSLGYEQYF; CDR3 DNA: TGTGCCACCAGCAGAGATCGCAGTCTAGGGTACGAGCAGTACTTC
J gene: TRBJ1-1; clone size: -; D gene: -; V gene: TRBV11-1; CDR3 protein: CASTVQGFTEAFF; CDR3 DNA: TGTGCCAGCACCGTCCAGGGGTTTACTGAAGCTTTCTTT
J gene: TRBJ1-2; clone size: -; D gene: TRBD1; V gene: TRBV6-5; CDR3 protein: CASRGRTGSMDYGYTF; CDR3 DNA: TGTGCCAGCAGGGGTAGGACAGGGTCAATGGACTATGGCTACACCTTC
J gene: TRBJ1-1; clone size: -; D gene: -; V gene: TRBV2; CDR3 protein: CASTPPSEGGSTEAFF; CDR3 DNA: TGTGCCAGCACCCCCCCCTCTGAGGGGGGGTCCACTGAAGCTTTCTTT
J gene: TRBJ1-4; clone size: -; D gene: -; V gene: TRBV27; CDR3 protein: CASSRIRMAPEKLFF; CDR3 DNA: TGTGCCAGCAGTCGGATTAGAATGGCCCCAGAAAAACTGTTTTTT
J gene: TRBJ2-1; clone size: -; D gene: TRBD1; V gene: TRBV28; CDR3 protein: CASSSFRDRDWGEQFF; CDR3 DNA: TGTGCCAGCAGTTCCTTCCGGGACAGGGATTGGGGTGAGCAGTTCTTC
J gene: TRBJ2-1; clone size: -; D gene: TRBD1; V gene: TRBV9; CDR3 protein: CASSVGDRELNEQFF; CDR3 DNA: TGTGCCAGCAGCGTAGGGGACAGGGAGTTGAATGAGCAGTTCTTC
J gene: TRBJ2-1; clone size: few; D gene: -; V gene: TRBV12-3/TRBV12-4; CDR3 protein: CALGGGEYNEQFF; CDR3 DNA: TGTGCCCTGGGGGGGGGCGAGTACAATGAGCAGTTCTTC
J gene: TRBJ2-1; clone size: -; D gene: TRBD1; V gene: TRBV7-9; CDR3 protein: CASSVRDRGKIGNEQFF; CDR3 DNA: TGTGCCAGCAGCGTCCGGGACAGGGGAAAAATTGGCAATGAGCAGTTCTTC
J gene: TRBJ1-1; clone size: once; D gene: TRBD1; V gene: TRBV19; CDR3 protein: CASTSDRGNTEAFF; CDR3 DNA: TGTGCCAGTACCTCGGACAGGGGGAACACTGAAGCTTTCTTT
J gene: TRBJ1-1; clone size: -; D gene: -; V gene: TRBV9; CDR3 protein: CASSPGPPRNTEAFF; CDR3 DNA: TGTGCCAGCAGCCCGGGACCGCCGCGGAACACTGAAGCTTTCTTT
J gene: TRBJ1-5; clone size: -; D gene: -; V gene: TRBV6-6; CDR3 protein: CASSYQGSPQHF; CDR3 DNA: TGTGCCAGCAGTTACCAGGGATCGCCCCAGCATTTT
J gene: TRBJ2-1; clone size: few; D gene: -; V gene: TRBV27; CDR3 protein: CASSLPDSYNEQFF; CDR3 DNA: TGTGCCAGCAGTTTACCGGACAGCTACAATGAGCAGTTCTTC
J gene: TRBJ2-1; clone size: -; D gene: -; V gene: TRBV20-1; CDR3 protein: CSTRDGGAKYNEQFF; CDR3 DNA: TGCAGTACTAGAGATGGGGGGGCCAAATACAATGAGCAGTTCTTC
J gene: TRBJ1-2; clone size: -; D gene: -; V gene: TRBV4-2; CDR3 protein: CASSQEGAAQVGYTF; CDR3 DNA: TGTGCCAGCAGCCAAGAGGGGGCAGCCCAGGTCGGCTACACCTTC
J gene: TRBJ1-2; clone size: -; D gene: -; V gene: TRBV5-5; CDR3 protein: CASSLERRVNYGYTF; CDR3 DNA: TGTGCCAGCAGCTTGGAGCGCAGGGTTAACTATGGCTACACCTTC
J gene: TRBJ2-1; clone size: -; D gene: -; V gene: TRBV2; CDR3 protein: CASLSITYNEQFF; CDR3 DNA: TGTGCCAGCCTTTCGATAACCTACAATGAGCAGTTCTTC
J gene: TRBJ2-3; clone size: few; D gene: -; V gene: TRBV7-9; CDR3 protein: CASRQRGARGDTQYF; CDR3 DNA: TGTGCCAGCAGACAACGGGGGGCTCGGGGAGATACGCAGTATTTT
J gene: TRBJ2-1; clone size: many; D gene: -; V gene: TRBV7-9; CDR3 protein: CASSPPTTSYNEQFF; CDR3 DNA: TGTGCCAGCAGCCCCCCCACGACCTCCTACAATGAGCAGTTCTTC
J gene: TRBJ1-2; clone size: few; D gene: TRBD1; V gene: TRBV10-3; CDR3 protein: CAIREWRDRFDGYTF; CDR3 DNA: TGTGCCATCAGGGAGTGGAGGGACAGATTCGATGGCTACACCTTC
J gene: TRBJ1-1; clone size: -; D gene: TRBD1; V gene: TRBV4-1; CDR3 protein: CASSHAKTGRDTEAFF; CDR3 DNA: TGCGCCAGCAGCCACGCAAAGACAGGGCGCGACACTGAAGCTTTCTTT
J gene: TRBJ1-1; clone size: -; D gene: -; V gene: TRBV18; CDR3 protein: CASSPAQGWNTEAFF; CDR3 DNA: TGTGCCAGCTCACCAGCGCAGGGTTGGAACACTGAAGCTTTCTTT
J gene: TRBJ1-4; clone size: -; D gene: -; V gene: TRBV7-9; CDR3 protein: CASSSERFNMRLFF; CDR3 DNA: TGTGCCAGCAGCTCCGAGAGATTTAACATGCGACTGTTTTTT
J gene: TRBJ2-4; clone size: -; D gene: -; V gene: TRBV11-1; CDR3 protein: CASSTTGGSGAIQYF; CDR3 DNA: TGTGCCAGCAGCACTACAGGCGGGTCCGGGGCCATTCAGTACTTC
J gene: TRBJ2-7; clone size: many; D gene: -; V gene: TRBV24-1; CDR3 protein: CATSDQQCYEQYF; CDR3 DNA: TGTGCCACCAGTGACCAACAGTGTTACGAGCAGTACTTC
J gene: TRBJ1-2; clone size: few; D gene: TRBD1; V gene: TRBV7-9; CDR3 protein: CASSTRNTDREGYTF; CDR3 DNA: TGTGCCAGCAGCACTCGAAATACGGACAGGGAGGGCTACACCTTC
J gene: TRBJ2-3; clone size: few; D gene: -; V gene: TRBV6-2/TRBV6-3; CDR3 protein: CASSSGQGMYPDTQYF; CDR3 DNA: TGTGCCAGCAGTTCAGGGCAGGGGATGTATCCAGATACGCAGTATTTT
J gene: TRBJ1-5; clone size: many; D gene: -; V gene: TRBV12-3/TRBV12-4; CDR3 protein: CASSQTGPQANQPQHF; CDR3 DNA: TGTGCCAGCAGCCAGACCGGGCCGCAGGCAAATCAGCCCCAGCATTTT
J gene: TRBJ2-5; clone size: -; D gene: -; V gene: TRBV28; CDR3 protein: CASRRGSGETQYF; CDR3 DNA: TGTGCCTCCAGAAGGGGGTCGGGGGAGACCCAGTACTTC
J gene: TRBJ2-1; clone size: few; D gene: -; V gene: TRBV7-6; CDR3 protein: CASSAPSGTAYNEQFF; CDR3 DNA: TGTGCCAGCAGCGCACCCTCCGGGACTGCCTACAATGAGCAGTTCTTC
J gene: TRBJ2-1; clone size: -; D gene: TRBD1; V gene: TRBV7-3; CDR3 protein: CASSQTPGQYNEQFF; CDR3 DNA: TGTGCCAGCAGCCAAACTCCGGGACAGTACAATGAGCAGTTCTTC
J gene: TRBJ2-1; clone size: many; D gene: -; V gene: TRBV7-8; CDR3 protein: CASSLGGAEEQFF; CDR3 DNA: TGTGCCAGCAGCTTAGGAGGGGCGGAGGAGCAGTTCTTC
J gene: TRBJ1-6; clone size: -; D gene: -; V gene: TRBV9; CDR3 protein: CASSIVVASSPLHF; CDR3 DNA: TGTGCCAGCAGCATAGTAGTCGCCTCTTCACCCCTCCACTTT
J gene: TRBJ1-1; clone size: few; D gene: -; V gene: TRBV7-8; CDR3 protein: CASNDPGTEAFF; CDR3 DNA: TGTGCCAGCAACGACCCAGGGACTGAAGCTTTCTTT
J gene: TRBJ2-4; clone size: few; D gene: -; V gene: TRBV4-1; CDR3 protein: CASSLPFGIQYF; CDR3 DNA: TGCGCCAGCAGCCTCCCATTCGGCATTCAGTACTTC
J gene: TRBJ2-1; clone size: -; D gene: -; V gene: TRBV7-9; CDR3 protein: CASSLALEAGDEQFF; CDR3 DNA: TGTGCCAGCAGCTTAGCGCTCGAGGCCGGGGATGAGCAGTTCTTC
J gene: TRBJ2-3; clone size: many; D gene: -; V gene: TRBV7-2; CDR3 protein: CASTPSGGSTDTQYF; CDR3 DNA: TGTGCCAGCACCCCGTCGGGCGGTAGCACAGATACGCAGTATTTT
J gene: TRBJ2-3; clone size: few; D gene: -; V gene: TRBV6-5; CDR3 protein: CASSTSGASTDTQYF; CDR3 DNA: TGTGCCAGCAGTACTTCTGGGGCGAGCACAGATACGCAGTATTTT
J gene: TRBJ2-5; clone size: few; D gene: -; V gene: TRBV27; CDR3 protein: CASTARGDQETQYF; CDR3 DNA: TGTGCCAGCACGGCGAGGGGGGACCAAGAGACCCAGTACTTC
J gene: TRBJ2-2; clone size: -; D gene: -; V gene: TRBV6-1; CDR3 protein: CASSEGTARGTGELFF; CDR3 DNA: TGTGCCAGCAGTGAAGGGACGGCCCGCGGCACCGGGGAGCTGTTTTTT
J gene: TRBJ1-2; clone size: -; D gene: -; V gene: TRBV20-1; CDR3 protein: CSAPPSAGNFNYGYTF; CDR3 DNA: TGCAGTGCCCCCCCCTCGGCGGGAAATTTTAACTATGGCTACACCTTC
J gene: TRBJ2-1; clone size: -; D gene: TRBD2; V gene: TRBV5-1; CDR3 protein: CASSLGLAGGFQQFF; CDR3 DNA: TGCGCCAGCAGCTTGGGACTAGCGGGGGGCTTCCAGCAGTTCTTC
J gene: TRBJ1-2; clone size: -; D gene: -; V gene: TRBV19; CDR3 protein: CATNPRTDVPHGYTF; CDR3 DNA: TGTGCCACTAACCCCAGGACGGACGTCCCTCATGGCTACACCTTC
J gene: TRBJ2-1; clone size: -; D gene: TRBD2; V gene: TRBV18; CDR3 protein: CASSPRRGGPGEQFF; CDR3 DNA: TGTGCCAGCTCACCCCGTCGCGGGGGGCCAGGAGAGCAGTTCTTC
J gene: TRBJ1-1; clone size: few; D gene: -; V gene: TRBV28; CDR3 protein: CASSSLGTTEAFF; CDR3 DNA: TGTGCCAGCAGTTCCCTTGGGACAACTGAAGCTTTCTTT
J gene: TRBJ2-7; clone size: -; D gene: -; V gene: TRBV4-1; CDR3 protein: CASSHPSGVSSYEQYF; CDR3 DNA: TGTGCCAGCAGCCACCCCTCAGGGGTCTCCTCTTACGAGCAGTACTTC
J gene: TRBJ1-6; clone size: -; D gene: TRBD1; V gene: TRBV9; CDR3 protein: CAGSPGQGNSPLHF; CDR3 DNA: TGTGCCGGCAGCCCGGGACAGGGGAATTCACCCCTCCACTTT